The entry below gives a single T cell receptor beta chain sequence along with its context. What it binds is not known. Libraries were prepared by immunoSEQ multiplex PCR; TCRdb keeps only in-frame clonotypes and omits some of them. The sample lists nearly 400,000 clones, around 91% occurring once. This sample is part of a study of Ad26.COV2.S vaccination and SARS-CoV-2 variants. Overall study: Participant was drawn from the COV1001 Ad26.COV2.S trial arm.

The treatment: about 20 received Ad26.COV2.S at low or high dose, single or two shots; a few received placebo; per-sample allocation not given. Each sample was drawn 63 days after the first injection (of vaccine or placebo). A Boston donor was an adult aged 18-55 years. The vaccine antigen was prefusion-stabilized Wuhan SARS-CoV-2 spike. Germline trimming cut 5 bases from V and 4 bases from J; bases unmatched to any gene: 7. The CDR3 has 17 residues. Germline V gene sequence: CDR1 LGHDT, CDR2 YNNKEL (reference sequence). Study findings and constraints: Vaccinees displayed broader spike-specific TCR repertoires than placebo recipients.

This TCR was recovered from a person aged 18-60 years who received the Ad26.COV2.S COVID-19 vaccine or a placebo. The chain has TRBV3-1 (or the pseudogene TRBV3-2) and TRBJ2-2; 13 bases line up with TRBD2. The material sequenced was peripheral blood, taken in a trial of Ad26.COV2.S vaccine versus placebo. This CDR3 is CASSVTSGRAGTGELFF. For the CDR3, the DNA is TGTGCCAGCAGCGTAACTAGCGGGAGGGCCGGCACCGGGGAGCTGTTTTTT.